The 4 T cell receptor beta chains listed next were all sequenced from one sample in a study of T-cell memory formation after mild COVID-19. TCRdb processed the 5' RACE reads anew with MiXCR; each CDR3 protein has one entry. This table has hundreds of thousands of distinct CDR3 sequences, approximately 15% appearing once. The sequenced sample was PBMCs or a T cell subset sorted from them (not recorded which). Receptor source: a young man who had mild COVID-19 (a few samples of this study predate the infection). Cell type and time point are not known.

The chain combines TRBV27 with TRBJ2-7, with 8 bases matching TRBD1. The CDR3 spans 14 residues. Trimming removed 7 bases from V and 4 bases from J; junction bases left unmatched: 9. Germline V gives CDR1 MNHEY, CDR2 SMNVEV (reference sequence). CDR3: CASTSDRGGYEQYF. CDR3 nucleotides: TGTGCCAGCACCTCAGACAGGGGTGGTTACGAGCAGTACTTC.

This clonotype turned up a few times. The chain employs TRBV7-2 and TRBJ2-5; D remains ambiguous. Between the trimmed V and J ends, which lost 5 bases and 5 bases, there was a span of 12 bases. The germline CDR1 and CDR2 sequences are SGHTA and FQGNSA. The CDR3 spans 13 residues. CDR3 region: CASSPGLRETQYF. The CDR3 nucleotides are TGTGCCAGCAGCCCCGGGCTCCGGGAGACCCAGTACTTC.

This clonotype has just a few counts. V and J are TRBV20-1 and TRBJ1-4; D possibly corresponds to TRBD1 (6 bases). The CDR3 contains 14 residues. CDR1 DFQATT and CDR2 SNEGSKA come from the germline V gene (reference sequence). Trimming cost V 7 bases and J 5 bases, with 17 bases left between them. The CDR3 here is CSVPRAGENEKLFF. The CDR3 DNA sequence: TGCAGTGTTCCTAGGGCAGGGGAAAATGAAAAACTGTTTTTT.

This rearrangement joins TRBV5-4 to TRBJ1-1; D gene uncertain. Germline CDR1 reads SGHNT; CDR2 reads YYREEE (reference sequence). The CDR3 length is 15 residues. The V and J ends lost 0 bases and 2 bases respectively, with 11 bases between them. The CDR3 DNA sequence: TGTGCCAGCAGCTTGGGTTCCGACGCTAACACTGAAGCTTTCTTT. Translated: CASSLGSDANTEAFF.